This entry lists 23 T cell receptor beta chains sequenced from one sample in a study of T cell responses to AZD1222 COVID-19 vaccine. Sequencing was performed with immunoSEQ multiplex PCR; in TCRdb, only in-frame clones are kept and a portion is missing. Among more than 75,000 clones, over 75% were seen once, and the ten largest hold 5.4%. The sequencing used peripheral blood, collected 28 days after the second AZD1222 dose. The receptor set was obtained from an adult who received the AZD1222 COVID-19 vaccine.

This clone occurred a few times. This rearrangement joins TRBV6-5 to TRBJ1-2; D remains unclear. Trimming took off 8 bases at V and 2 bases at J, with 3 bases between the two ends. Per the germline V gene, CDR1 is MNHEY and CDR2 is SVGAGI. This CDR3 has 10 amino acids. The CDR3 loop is CASGNYGYTF. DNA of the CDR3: TGTGCCAGCGGCAACTATGGCTACACCTTC.

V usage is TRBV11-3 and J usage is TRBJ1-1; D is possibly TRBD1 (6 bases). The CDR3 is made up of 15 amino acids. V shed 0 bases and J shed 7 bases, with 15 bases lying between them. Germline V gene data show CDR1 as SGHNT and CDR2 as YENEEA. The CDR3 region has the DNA TGTGCCAGCAGCTTAGAGGGCCGGGACACCGATGAAGCTTTCTTT. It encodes CASSLEGRDTDEAFF.

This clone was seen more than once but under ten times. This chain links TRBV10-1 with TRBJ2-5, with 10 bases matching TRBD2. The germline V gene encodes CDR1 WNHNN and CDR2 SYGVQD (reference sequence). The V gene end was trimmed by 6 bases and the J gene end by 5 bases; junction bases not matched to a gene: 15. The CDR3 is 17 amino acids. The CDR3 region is CASRLLWTSGLKETQYF. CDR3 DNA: TGCGCCAGCAGACTATTATGGACTAGCGGTTTGAAGGAGACCCAGTACTTC.

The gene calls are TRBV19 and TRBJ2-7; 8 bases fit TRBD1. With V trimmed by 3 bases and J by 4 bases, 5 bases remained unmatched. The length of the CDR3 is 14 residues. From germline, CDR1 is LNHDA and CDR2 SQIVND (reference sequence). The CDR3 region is CASSIGQGAYEQYF. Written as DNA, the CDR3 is TGTGCCAGTAGTATTGGGCAGGGGGCTTACGAGCAGTACTTC.

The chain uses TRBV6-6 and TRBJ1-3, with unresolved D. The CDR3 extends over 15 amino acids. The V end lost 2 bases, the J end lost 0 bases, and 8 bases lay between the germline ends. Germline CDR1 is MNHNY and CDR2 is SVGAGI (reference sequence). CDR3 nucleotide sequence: TGTGCCAGCAGTTACCTACGGGGCTCTGGAAACACCATATATTTT. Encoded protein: CASSYLRGSGNTIYF.

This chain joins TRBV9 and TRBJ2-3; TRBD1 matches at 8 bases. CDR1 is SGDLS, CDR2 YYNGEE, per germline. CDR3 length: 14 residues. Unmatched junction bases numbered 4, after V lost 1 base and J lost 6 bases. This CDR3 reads CASSVQTGGDTQYF. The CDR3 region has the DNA TGTGCCAGCAGCGTACAAACAGGGGGTGATACGCAGTATTTT.

CDR3 DNA: TGTGCCAGCAGCTTAGGGGCCAGATCAGAGACCCAGTACTTC. The encoded protein is CASSLGARSETQYF. The J gene is TRBJ2-5, the V gene TRBV7-2, with unresolved D. CDR3 size: 14 residues. The germline CDR1 and CDR2 sequences are SGHTA and FQGNSA. V shed 1 base and J shed 4 bases, with 10 bases lying between them.

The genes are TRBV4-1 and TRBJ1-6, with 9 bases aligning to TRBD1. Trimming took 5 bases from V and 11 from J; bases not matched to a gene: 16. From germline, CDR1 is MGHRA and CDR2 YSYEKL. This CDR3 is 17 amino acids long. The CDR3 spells CASSEKWQTGGFPPLHF. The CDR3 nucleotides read TGCGCCAGCAGCGAAAAGTGGCAGACAGGGGGATTTCCACCCCTCCACTTT.

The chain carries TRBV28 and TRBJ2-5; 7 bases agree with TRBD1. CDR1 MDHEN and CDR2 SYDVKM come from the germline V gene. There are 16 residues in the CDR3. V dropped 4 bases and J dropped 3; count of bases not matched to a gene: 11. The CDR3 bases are TGTGCCAGCAGTTCCCGACGGGACAGCGCGAAAGAGACCCAGTACTTC. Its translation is CASSSRRDSAKETQYF.

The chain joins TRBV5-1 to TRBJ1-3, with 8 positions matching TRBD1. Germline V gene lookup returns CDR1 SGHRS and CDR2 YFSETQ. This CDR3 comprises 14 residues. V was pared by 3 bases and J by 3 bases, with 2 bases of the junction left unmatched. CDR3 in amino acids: CASSSQGGGNTIYF. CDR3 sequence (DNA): TGCGCCAGCAGCTCACAGGGGGGTGGAAACACCATATATTTT. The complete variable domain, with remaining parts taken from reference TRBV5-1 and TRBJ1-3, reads KAGVTQTPRYLIKTRGQQVTLSCSPISGHRSVSWYQQTPGQGLQFLFEYFSETQRNKGNFPGRFSGRQFSNSRSEMNVSTLELGDSALYLCASSSQGGGNTIYFGEGSWLTVV.

The CDR3 protein is CASSQVTGLAGVPGANVLTF. Written as DNA, the CDR3 is TGCGCCAGCAGCCAAGTTACGGGACTAGCGGGGGTGCCCGGGGCCAACGTCCTGACTTTC. The chain combines TRBV4-3 with TRBJ2-6, with 14 bases fitting TRBD2. There are 20 residues in the CDR3. Germline assignment: CDR1 LGHNA and CDR2 YSLEER. V was clipped by 1 base and J by 4 bases; unmatched bases: 9.

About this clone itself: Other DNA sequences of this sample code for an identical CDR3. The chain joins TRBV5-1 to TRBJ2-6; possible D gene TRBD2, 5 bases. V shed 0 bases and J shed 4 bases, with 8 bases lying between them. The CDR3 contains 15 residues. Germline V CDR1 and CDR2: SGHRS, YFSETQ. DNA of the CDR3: TGCGCCAGCAGCTTGGCGGGATCCGGGGCCAACGTCCTGACTTTC. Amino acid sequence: CASSLAGSGANVLTF.

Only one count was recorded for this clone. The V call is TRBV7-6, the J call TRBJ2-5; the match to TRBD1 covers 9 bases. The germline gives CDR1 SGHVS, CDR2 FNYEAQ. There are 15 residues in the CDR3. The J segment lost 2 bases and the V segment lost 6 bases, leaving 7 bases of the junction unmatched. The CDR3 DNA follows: TGTGCCAGCAGTCGAGACAGGGGGGATCAAGAGACCCAGTACTTC. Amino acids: CASSRDRGDQETQYF.

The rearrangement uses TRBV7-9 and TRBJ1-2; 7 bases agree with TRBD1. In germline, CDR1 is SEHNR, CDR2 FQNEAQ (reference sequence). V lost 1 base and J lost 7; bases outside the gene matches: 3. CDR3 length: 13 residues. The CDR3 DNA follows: TGTGCCAGCAGCTTAGACAGGGGTGGTGGCTACACCTTC. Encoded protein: CASSLDRGGGYTF.

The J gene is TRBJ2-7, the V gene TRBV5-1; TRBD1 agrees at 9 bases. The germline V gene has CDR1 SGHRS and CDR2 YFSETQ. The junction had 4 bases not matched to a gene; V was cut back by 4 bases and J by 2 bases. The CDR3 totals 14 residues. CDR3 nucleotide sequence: TGCGCCAGCAGCCTTGACAGGGGGACCTACGAGCAGTACTTC. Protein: CASSLDRGTYEQYF.

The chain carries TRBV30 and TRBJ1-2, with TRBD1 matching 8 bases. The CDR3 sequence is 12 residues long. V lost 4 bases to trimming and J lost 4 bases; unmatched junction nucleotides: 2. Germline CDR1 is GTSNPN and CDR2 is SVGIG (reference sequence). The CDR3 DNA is TGTGCCTGGACCACAGGGGGCTATGGCTACACCTTC. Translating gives CAWTTGGYGYTF.

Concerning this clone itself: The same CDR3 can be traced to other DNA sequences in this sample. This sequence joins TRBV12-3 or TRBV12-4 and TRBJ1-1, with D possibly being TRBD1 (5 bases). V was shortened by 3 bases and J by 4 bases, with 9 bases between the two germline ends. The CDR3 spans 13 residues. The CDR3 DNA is TGTGCCAGCAGTTTGGGGGGTCCCACTGAAGCTTTCTTT. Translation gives CASSLGGPTEAFF.

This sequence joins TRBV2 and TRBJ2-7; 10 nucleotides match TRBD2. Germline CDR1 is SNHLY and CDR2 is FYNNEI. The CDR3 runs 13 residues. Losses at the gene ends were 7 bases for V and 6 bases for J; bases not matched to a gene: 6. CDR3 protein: CASTPSGGGEQYF. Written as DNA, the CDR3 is TGTGCCAGCACCCCTAGCGGGGGCGGCGAGCAGTACTTC. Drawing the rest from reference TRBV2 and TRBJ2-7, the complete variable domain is EPEVTQTPSHQVTQMGQEVILRCVPISNHLYFYWYRQILGQKVEFLVSFYNNEISEKSEIFDDQFSVERPDGSNFTLKIRSTKLEDSAMYFCASTPSGGGEQYFGPGTRLTVT.

CDR3 sequence reads: CASSSTGGSDGYTF. The CDR3 DNA follows: TGTGCCAGTAGCTCGACAGGGGGCTCGGATGGCTACACCTTC. This chain joins TRBV19 and TRBJ1-2; 10 nucleotides line up with TRBD1. Germline V lookup: CDR1 LNHDA, CDR2 SQIVND (reference sequence). CDR3 size: 14 residues. The V gene end was trimmed by 6 bases and the J gene end by 6 bases; junction bases not matched to a gene: 7.

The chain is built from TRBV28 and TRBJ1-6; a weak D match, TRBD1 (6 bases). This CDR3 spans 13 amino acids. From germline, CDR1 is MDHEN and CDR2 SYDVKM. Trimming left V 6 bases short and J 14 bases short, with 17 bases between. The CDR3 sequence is CASSLTGSRALHF. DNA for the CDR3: TGTGCCAGCAGCCTTACAGGGAGTAGGGCCCTCCACTTT.

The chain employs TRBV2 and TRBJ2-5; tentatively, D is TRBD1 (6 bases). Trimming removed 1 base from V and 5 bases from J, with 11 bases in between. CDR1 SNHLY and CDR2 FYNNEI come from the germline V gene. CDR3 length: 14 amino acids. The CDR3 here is CASSEERQGETQYF. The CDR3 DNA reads TGTGCCAGCAGTGAAGAACGGCAGGGGGAGACCCAGTACTTC. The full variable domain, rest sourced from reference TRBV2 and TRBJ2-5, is EPEVTQTPSHQVTQMGQEVILRCVPISNHLYFYWYRQILGQKVEFLVSFYNNEISEKSEIFDDQFSVERPDGSNFTLKIRSTKLEDSAMYFCASSEERQGETQYFGPGTRLLVL.

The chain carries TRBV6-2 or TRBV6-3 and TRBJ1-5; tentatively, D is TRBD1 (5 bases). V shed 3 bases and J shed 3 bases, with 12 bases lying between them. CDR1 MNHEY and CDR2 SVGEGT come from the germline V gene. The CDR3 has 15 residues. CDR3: CASSYGGLANQPQHF. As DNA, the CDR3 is TGTGCCAGCAGTTATGGGGGGTTGGCCAATCAGCCCCAGCATTTT.

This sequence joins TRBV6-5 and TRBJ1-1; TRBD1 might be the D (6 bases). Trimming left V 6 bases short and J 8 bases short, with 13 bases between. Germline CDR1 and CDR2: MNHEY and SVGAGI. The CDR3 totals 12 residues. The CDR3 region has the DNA TGTGCCAGCAGCAGGGGCGGGGGGGAAGCTTTCTTT. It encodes CASSRGGGEAFF.